There are many counts of the clone carrying this TCR beta chain. This specimen comes from a study of T cells in Graves' hyperthyroidism and ophthalmopathy. Germline CDR1 LGHDT, CDR2 YNNKEL (reference sequence). The CDR3 loop spans 14 amino acids. The ends were cut back, 3 bases at V and 4 bases at J, with 10 bases in the middle. From RNA transcripts, TCR beta CDR3 regions were amplified. HTBI primers were used for first-round RT-PCR of the TCR CDR3. Each CDR3 protein gets one entry after TCRdb re-called the multiplex PCR reads with MiXCR. Altogether about 400,000 distinct CDR3 sequences are present, roughly an eighth being singletons, with the ten largest covering more than 4.5%.

The sample was blood. V is TRBV3-1 and J is TRBJ1-5; unclear D gene. The sequence was collected from a woman aged 18-35 years with Graves' hyperthyroidism. CDR3 in DNA: TGTGCCAGCAGCCACGCCGGCCTGAATCAGCCCCAGCATTTT. This gives the protein CASSHAGLNQPQHF.